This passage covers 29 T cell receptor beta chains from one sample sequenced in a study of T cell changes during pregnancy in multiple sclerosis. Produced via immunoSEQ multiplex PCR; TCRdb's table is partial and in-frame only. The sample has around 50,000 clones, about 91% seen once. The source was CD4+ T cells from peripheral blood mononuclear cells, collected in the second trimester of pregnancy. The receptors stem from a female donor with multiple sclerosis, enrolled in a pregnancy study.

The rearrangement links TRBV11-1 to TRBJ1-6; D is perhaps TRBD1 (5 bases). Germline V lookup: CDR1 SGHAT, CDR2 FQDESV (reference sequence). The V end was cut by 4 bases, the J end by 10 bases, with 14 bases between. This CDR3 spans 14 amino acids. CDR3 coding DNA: TGTGCCAGCAGCTCTAGGGGATATCGATCACCCCTCCACTTT. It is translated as CASSSRGYRSPLHF.

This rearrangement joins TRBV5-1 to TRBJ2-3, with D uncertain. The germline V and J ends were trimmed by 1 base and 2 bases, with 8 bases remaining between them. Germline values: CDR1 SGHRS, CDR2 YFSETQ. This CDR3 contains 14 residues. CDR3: CASSLNDITDTQYF. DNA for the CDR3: TGCGCCAGCAGCTTGAATGACATCACAGATACGCAGTATTTT.

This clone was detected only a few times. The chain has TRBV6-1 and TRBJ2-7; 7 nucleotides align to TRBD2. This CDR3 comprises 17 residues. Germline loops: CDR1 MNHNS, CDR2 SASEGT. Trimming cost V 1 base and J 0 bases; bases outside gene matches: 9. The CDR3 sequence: CASSEGLADFGSYEQYF. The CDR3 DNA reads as TGTGCCAGCAGTGAAGGCCTAGCGGACTTCGGCTCCTACGAGCAGTACTTC.

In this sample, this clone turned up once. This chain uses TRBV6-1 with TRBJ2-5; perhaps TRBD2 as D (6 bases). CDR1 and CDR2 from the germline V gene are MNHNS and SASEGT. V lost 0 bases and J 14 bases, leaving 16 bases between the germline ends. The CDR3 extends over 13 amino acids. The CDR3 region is CASSEARGLRCYF. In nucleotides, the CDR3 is TGTGCCAGCAGTGAAGCGCGGGGTTTGAGGTGCTACTTC.

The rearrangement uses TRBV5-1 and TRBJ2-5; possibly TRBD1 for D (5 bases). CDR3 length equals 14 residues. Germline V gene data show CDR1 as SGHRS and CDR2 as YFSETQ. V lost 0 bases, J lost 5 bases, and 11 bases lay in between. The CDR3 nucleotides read TGCGCCAGCAGCTTGGTAGGGGCCCAGGAGACCCAGTACTTC. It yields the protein CASSLVGAQETQYF.

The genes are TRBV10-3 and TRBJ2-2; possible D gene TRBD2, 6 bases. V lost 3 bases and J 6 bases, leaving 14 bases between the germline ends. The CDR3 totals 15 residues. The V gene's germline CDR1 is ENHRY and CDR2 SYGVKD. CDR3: CAISDRTPGAGELFF. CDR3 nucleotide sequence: TGTGCCATCAGTGATCGGACGCCGGGGGCCGGGGAGCTGTTTTTT.

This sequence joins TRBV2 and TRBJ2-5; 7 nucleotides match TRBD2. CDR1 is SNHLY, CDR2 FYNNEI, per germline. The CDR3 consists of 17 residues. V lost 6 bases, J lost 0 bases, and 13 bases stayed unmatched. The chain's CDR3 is CASRGGYRGVYQETQYF. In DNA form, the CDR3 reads TGTGCCAGCAGGGGGGGGTACCGGGGGGTATACCAAGAGACCCAGTACTTC. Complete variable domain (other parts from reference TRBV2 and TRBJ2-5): EPEVTQTPSHQVTQMGQEVILRCVPISNHLYFYWYRQILGQKVEFLVSFYNNEISEKSEIFDDQFSVERPDGSNFTLKIRSTKLEDSAMYFCASRGGYRGVYQETQYFGPGTRLLVL.

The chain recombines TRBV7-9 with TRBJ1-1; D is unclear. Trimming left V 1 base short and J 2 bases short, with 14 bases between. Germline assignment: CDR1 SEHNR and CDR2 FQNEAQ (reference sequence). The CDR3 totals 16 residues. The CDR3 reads CASSLESGFLNTEAFF. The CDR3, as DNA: TGTGCCAGCAGCTTAGAGTCAGGTTTCTTAAACACTGAAGCTTTCTTT.

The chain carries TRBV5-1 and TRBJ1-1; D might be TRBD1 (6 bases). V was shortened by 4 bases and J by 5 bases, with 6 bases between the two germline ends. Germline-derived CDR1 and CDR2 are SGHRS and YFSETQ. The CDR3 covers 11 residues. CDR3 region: CASSRGTEAFF. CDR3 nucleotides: TGCGCCAGCAGCAGGGGGACTGAAGCTTTCTTT.

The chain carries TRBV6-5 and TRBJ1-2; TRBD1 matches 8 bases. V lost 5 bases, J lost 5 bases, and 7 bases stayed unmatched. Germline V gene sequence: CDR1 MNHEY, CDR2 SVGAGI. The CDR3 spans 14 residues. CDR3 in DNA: TGTGCCAGCAGTAGCGCTGACAGGGGTTATGGCTACACCTTC. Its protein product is CASSSADRGYGYTF.

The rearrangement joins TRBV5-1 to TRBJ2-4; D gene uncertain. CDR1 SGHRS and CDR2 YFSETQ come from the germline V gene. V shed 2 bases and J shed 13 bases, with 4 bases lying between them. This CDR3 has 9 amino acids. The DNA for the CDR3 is TGCGCCAGCAGCTTCGCGCAGTACTTC. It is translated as CASSFAQYF.

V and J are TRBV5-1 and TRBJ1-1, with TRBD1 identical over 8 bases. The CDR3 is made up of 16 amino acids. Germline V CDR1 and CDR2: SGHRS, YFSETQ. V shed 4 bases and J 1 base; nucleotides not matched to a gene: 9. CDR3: CASSNGQGQGNTEAFF. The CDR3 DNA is TGCGCCAGCAGCAACGGACAGGGACAAGGGAACACTGAAGCTTTCTTT.

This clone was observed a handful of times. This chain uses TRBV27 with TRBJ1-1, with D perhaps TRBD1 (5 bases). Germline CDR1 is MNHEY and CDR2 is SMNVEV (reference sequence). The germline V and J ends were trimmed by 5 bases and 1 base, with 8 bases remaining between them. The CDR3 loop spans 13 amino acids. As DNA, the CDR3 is TGTGCCAGCAGTCTTGACAGGAACACTGAAGCTTTCTTT. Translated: CASSLDRNTEAFF.

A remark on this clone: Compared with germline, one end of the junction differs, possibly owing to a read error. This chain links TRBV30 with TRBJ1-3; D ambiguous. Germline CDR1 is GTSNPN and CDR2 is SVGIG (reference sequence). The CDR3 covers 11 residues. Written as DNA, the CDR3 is TGCATTTCAGGTTCTGGAAACACCATATATTTT. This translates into CISGSGNTIYF.

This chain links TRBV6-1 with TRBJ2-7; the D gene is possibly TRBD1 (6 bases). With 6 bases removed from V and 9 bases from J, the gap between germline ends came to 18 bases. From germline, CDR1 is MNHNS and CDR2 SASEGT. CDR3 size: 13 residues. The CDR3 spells CASRGDTRGGQYF. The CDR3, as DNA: TGTGCCAGCAGAGGGGACACGCGAGGCGGGCAGTACTTC.

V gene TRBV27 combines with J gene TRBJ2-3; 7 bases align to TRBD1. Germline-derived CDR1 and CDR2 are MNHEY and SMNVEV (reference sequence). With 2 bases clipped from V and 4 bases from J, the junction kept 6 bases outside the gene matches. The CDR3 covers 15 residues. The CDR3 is CASSLGSTGADTQYF. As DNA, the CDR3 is TGTGCCAGCAGTTTAGGGTCCACAGGGGCAGATACGCAGTATTTT.

This chain's CDR3 is CASSLSSGGTYEQYF. Written as DNA, the CDR3 is TGCGCCAGCAGCCTATCCAGCGGGGGCACCTACGAGCAGTACTTC. This rearrangement joins TRBV5-1 to TRBJ2-7; 8 nucleotides match TRBD2. Germline trimming cut 4 bases from V and 2 bases from J; bases unmatched to any gene: 8. The germline CDR1 and CDR2 sequences are SGHRS and YFSETQ. CDR3 length: 15 residues.

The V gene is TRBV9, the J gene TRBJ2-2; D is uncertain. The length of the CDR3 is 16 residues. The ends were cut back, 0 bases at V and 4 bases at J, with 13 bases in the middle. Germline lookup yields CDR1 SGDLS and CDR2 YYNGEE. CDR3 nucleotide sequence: TGTGCCAGCAGCGTAGGAGGCTTTGGCATCACCGGGGAGCTGTTTTTT. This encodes CASSVGGFGITGELFF.

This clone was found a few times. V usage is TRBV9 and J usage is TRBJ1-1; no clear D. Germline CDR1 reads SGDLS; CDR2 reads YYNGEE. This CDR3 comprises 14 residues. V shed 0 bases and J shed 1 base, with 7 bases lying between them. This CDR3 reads CASSVGPENTEAFF. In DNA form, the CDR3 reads TGTGCCAGCAGCGTAGGGCCAGAGAACACTGAAGCTTTCTTT. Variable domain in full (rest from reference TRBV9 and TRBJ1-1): DSGVTQTPKHLITATGQRVTLRCSPRSGDLSVYWYQQSLDQGLQFLIQYYNGEERAKGNILERFSAQQFPDLHSELNLSSLELGDSALYFCASSVGPENTEAFFGQGTRLTVV.

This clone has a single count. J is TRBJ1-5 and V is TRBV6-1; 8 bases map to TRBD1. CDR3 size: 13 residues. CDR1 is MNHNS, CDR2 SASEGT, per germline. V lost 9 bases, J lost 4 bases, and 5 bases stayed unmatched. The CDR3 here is CASVGQVNQPQHF. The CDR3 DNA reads TGTGCCAGTGTGGGACAGGTAAATCAGCCCCAGCATTTT.

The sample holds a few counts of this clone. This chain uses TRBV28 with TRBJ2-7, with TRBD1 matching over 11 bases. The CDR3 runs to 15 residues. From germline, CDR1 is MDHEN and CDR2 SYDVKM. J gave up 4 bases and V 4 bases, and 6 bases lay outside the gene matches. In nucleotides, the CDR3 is TGTGCCAGCAGTTATGTCGGACAGGGGGCTTACGAGCAGTACTTC. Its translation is CASSYVGQGAYEQYF.

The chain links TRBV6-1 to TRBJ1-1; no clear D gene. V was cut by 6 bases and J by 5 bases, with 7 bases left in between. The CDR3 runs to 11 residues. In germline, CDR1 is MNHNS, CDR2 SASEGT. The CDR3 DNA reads TGTGCCAGCAGAGTCGGGACTGAAGCTTTCTTT. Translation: CASRVGTEAFF.

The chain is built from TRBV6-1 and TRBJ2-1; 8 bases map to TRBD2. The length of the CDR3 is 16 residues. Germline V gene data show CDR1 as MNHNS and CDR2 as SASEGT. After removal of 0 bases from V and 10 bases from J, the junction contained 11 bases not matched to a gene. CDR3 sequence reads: CASSEATGTSGREQFF. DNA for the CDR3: TGTGCCAGCAGTGAAGCAACCGGGACTAGTGGTCGGGAGCAGTTCTTC.

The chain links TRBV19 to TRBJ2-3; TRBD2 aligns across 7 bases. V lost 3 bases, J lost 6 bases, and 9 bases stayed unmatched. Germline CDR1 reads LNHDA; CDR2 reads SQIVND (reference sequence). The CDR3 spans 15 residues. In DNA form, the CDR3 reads TGTGCCAGTAGTATCACCGGGAGCGGGATGGATACGCAGTATTTT. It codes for CASSITGSGMDTQYF.

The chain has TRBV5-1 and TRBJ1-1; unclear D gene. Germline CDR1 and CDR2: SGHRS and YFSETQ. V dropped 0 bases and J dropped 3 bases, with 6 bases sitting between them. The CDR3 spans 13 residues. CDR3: CASSLGRDTEAFF. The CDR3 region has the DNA TGCGCCAGCAGCTTGGGGCGGGACACTGAAGCTTTCTTT.

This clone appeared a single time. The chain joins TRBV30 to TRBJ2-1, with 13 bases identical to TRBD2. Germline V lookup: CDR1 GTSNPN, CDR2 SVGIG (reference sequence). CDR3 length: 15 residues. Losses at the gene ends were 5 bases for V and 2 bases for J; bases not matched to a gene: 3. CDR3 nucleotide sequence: TGTGCCTGGCGGGGACTAGCGGGGCCCTACAATGAGCAGTTCTTC. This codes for CAWRGLAGPYNEQFF.

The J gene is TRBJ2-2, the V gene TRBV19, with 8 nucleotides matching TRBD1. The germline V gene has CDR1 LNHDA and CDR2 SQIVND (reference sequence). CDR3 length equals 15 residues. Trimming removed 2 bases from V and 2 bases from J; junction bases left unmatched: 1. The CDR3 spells CASSIQGANTGELFF. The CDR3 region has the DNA TGTGCCAGTAGTATACAGGGGGCTAACACCGGGGAGCTGTTTTTT.

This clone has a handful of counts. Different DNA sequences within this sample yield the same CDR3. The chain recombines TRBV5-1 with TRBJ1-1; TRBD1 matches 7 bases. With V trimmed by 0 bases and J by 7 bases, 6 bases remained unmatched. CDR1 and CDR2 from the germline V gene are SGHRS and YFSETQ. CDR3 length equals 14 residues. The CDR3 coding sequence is TGCGCCAGCAGCTTGGCCTTGGGACAGCTTGAAGCTTTCTTT. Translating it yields CASSLALGQLEAFF.

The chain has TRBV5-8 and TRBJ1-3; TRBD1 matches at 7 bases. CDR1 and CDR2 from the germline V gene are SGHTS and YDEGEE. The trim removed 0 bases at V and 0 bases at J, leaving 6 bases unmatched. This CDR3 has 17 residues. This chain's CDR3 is CASSLVTGKYSGNTIYF. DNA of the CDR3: TGTGCCAGCAGCTTGGTGACAGGGAAGTACTCTGGAAACACCATATATTTT.